This T cell receptor beta chain derives from a study of response to subunit inactivated influenza vaccine. This CDR3 contains 17 residues. The ends were cut back, 7 bases at V and 0 bases at J, with 19 bases in the middle. From germline, CDR1 is SGHVS and CDR2 FQNEAQ. MiXCR, applied by TCRdb to the RT-PCR reads, yields one record per CDR3 protein. The data contain hundreds of thousands of distinct CDR3 sequences, around a sixth of them seen just once; the ten biggest clones take up about 9.9%. General study findings and limits: Researchers suggested that each seasonal influenza vaccination recruits few new T cells.

This clonotype showed up just a few times. Its antigen remains unidentified. The rearrangement uses TRBV7-8 and TRBJ2-1; weak D call: TRBD1 (6 bases). This clonotype originated in a middle-aged man who received an inactivated influenza vaccine. Material: PBMCs from blood, obtained about 12 days after vaccination. The CDR3 sequence: CASTPGATGSSYNEQFF. As DNA, the CDR3 is TGTGCCAGCACCCCCGGGGCCACAGGGTCCTCCTACAATGAGCAGTTCTTC.